A single T cell receptor (beta chain) is shown here with its context. What it recognizes is unknown. The data were obtained in a study of shared clonotypes between healthy human individuals. Whole-study results and caveats: The genetic and exposure-history diversity represented was limited by few donors. The study found about 5% of naive CD4 clonotypes shared across a few donors.

The CDR3 sequence is 12 residues long. Trimming pared 6 bases from V and 5 bases from J, leaving 11 bases between. Germline-derived CDR1 and CDR2 are MNHNS and SASEGT. At the deep level, the assay was run. This table comes from immunoSEQ multiplex PCR, and its TCRdb copy is limited to in-frame clones, with some not included. Of more than 2 million clones listed, 85% to 95% were seen once; the top ten hold more than 0.1%. The receptor was derived from a man between 18 and 29 years old in good health. This sequence joins TRBV6-1 and TRBJ2-7; D remains unclear. Source material: naive CD4+ T cells sorted from blood. Subset noted: CD45RA+ positively selected. The DNA of the CDR3 is TGTGCCAGCAGATCGTCGGCCAACGAGCAGTACTTC. It codes for CASRSSANEQYF.